This T cell receptor (beta chain) emerged from a study of OX40 agonist ivuxolimab in advanced cancers. Context from the whole study: The costimulatory receptor OX40 (CD134) was targeted by ivuxolimab, a fully human IgG2 agonistic monoclonal antibody. Intravenous ivuxolimab was administered to patients every 2 weeks at six dose levels: 0.01, 0.1, 0.3, 1.5, 3 and 10 mg/kg. Of the roughly 54 patients in dose escalation, 19 had hepatocellular carcinoma, around 15 had melanoma, 9 had renal cell carcinoma and 9 had head and neck cancer. In the dose-escalation cohort, 70% to 85% of patients were male, and the mean age was roughly 60 years, with a range of 23 to 79. Prior anti-PD-1, anti-PD-L1 or anti-CTLA-4 therapy was permitted, and approximately 40% of dose-escalation patients had received checkpoint inhibitors. Partial responses occurred in three dose-escalation patients: two with cutaneous melanoma and one with hepatocellular carcinoma. The point of sequencing TCRbeta in the periphery was to test whether ivuxolimab changed TCR sequence diversity and drove clonal T-cell expansion. The monotherapy dose-escalation portion (N of about 52 patients) of the phase I ivuxolimab trial is reported in the paper.

V and J are truncated by 3 bases and 2 bases respectively, leaving an intervening sequence of 7 bases. In the germline V gene, CDR1 corresponds to SGHAT and CDR2 to FQNNGV. From cysteine to phenylalanine, the CDR3 is 14 amino acids long. Only CDR3 DNA remains: 42 bases, in frame from the first base. Here is what the overall study found, with its caveats: At doses from 0.1 to 3.0 mg/kg, clonal expansion was seen in both CD4+ and CD8+ blood T cells between baseline and week 6. Low levels of normalized T-cell clonal expansion were also seen in some patients who did not respond. Which antigens the clonally expanded peripheral T cells were specific for was not determined. In partial responders in the 0.1-3.0 mg/kg groups, normalized peripheral clonal expansion was found to be among the lowest, especially among CD8+ T cells. After ivuxolimab, expanded clones were on average more numerous among CD8+ T cells than among CD4+ T cells.

Patients with a history of autoimmune disease or receiving systemic immunosuppression were excluded from the trial. Peripheral blood for TCR sequencing was drawn from every dose cohort at baseline, at cycle 4 day 1 and at cycle 7 day 1. Samples were obtained from an open-label, multicenter, first-in-human phase I dose-escalation trial of ivuxolimab. Adults with locally advanced or metastatic head and neck squamous cell, hepatocellular, melanoma or renal cell carcinoma were enrolled in the trial. Before TCR sequencing, CD4+ and CD8+ T cells were separately sorted from peripheral blood. Genomic DNA was extracted from sorted cells for sequencing of the TCRbeta CDR3 region. TCRbeta CDR3 regions were sequenced using the immunoSEQ Assay. This is the immuneACCESS table as TCRdb keeps it, with only in-frame sequences that have V and J called. A part of the clones is gone; compared with another copy, unresolved V genes explain less than half, and the rest is unexplained. Counted in this sample were fewer than 30,000 clones; around 87% of them appeared once. Together, the top ten hold roughly 19% of the sample.

On this clone: Its target antigen remains unknown. The input lacks base qualities; no much larger clone sits a single base away.

The material was CD4+ or CD8+ T cells sorted from blood, obtained in a trial of the OX40 agonist ivuxolimab. This TCR came from an adult with an advanced solid tumor such as melanoma, head and neck, liver or kidney cancer. The chain employs TRBV11-2 and TRBJ2-2, with the D call tentatively TRBD1 or TRBD2, each fitting 5 bases. The nucleotide sequence reads as follows: TGTGCCAGCAGCTTGGGACCAAACACCGGGGAGCTGTTTTTT. Translated, this gives CASSLGPNTGELFF. This CDR3, with the reference TRBV11-2 and TRBJ2-2 proteins standing in past its ends, gives the full variable domain EAGVAQSPRYKIIEKRQSVAFWCNPISGHATLYWYQQILGQGPKLLIQFQNNGVVDDSQLPKDRFSAERLKGVDSTLKIQPAKLEDSAVYLCASSLGPNTGELFFGEGSRLTVL.